The 29 T cell receptor beta chains reported below all come from one sample, sequenced in a study of cytomegalovirus exposure and HLA in healthy donors. Use of 60 Vbeta and 13 Jbeta primers characterized the PCR. Generated by immunoSEQ multiplex PCR, the TCRdb table keeps only in-frame clones and is missing some. The table includes roughly 60,000 clones, about four fifths detected once. What was sequenced was PBMCs. These receptors came from a female donor in good health and CMV-seronegative.

This chain uses TRBV18 with TRBJ2-5; D remains unclear. Germline values: CDR1 KGHSH, CDR2 LQKENI. The CDR3 is made up of 16 amino acids. Trimming removed 5 bases at V and 2 bases at J, with 18 bases between. CDR3 protein: CASSRSLLESQETQYF. The CDR3 nucleotides read TGTGCCAGCTCAAGATCCTTATTAGAATCTCAAGAGACCCAGTACTTC.

V and J are TRBV15 and TRBJ2-7; D may be TRBD2 (7 bases). The V gene's germline CDR1 is LNHNV and CDR2 YYDKDF (reference sequence). The CDR3 runs 16 residues. Trimming shortened V by 5 bases and J by 1 base, and 18 bases separated the two germline ends. CDR3 protein: CATSGSLAGASYEQYF. The CDR3 coding sequence is TGTGCCACCAGCGGATCATTGGCGGGGGCTTCCTACGAGCAGTACTTC. The full variable domain, in which reference TRBV15 and TRBJ2-7 provide the parts outside the CDR3, is DAMVIQNPRYQVTQFGKPVTLSCSQTLNHNVMYWYQQKSSQAPKLLFHYYDKDFNNEADTPDNFQSRRPNTSFCFLDIRSPGLGDTAMYLCATSGSLAGASYEQYFGPGTRLTVT.

This rearrangement joins TRBV14 to TRBJ2-7; D may be TRBD2 (6 bases). V lost 2 bases to trimming and J lost 3 bases, with 14 bases between them. The CDR3 is made up of 15 amino acids. CDR1 is SGHDN and CDR2 is FVKESK in the germline V gene. Here the CDR3 DNA reads TGTGCCAGCAGCCAACGTCCTAGCGAATTCTACGAGCAGTACTTC. The encoded protein is CASSQRPSEFYEQYF.

The chain joins TRBV28 to TRBJ1-2, with 9 nucleotides matching TRBD1. Germline-derived CDR1 and CDR2 are MDHEN and SYDVKM. CDR3 length: 14 amino acids. After removal of 7 bases from V and 3 bases from J, the junction contained 6 bases not matched to a gene. CDR3 sequence (DNA): TGTGCCAGCACCGGGACAGGGACTCACTATGGCTACACCTTC. Translating it yields CASTGTGTHYGYTF.

This clone was observed a single time. This chain joins TRBV7-8 and TRBJ1-1, with 10 bases aligning to TRBD1. V was pared by 8 bases and J by 7 bases, with 7 bases of the junction left unmatched. The V gene's germline CDR1 is SGHVS and CDR2 FQNEAQ. The CDR3 runs to 13 residues. In DNA, the CDR3 is TGTGCCAGCCGGGACAGGGGAAAGAGTGAAGCTTTCTTT. The encoded protein is CASRDRGKSEAFF.

The chain recombines TRBV25-1 with TRBJ1-2; TRBD1 matches 7 bases. Germline V gene sequence: CDR1 MGHDK, CDR2 SYGVNS. There are 16 residues in the CDR3. J gave up 7 bases and V 0 bases, and 11 bases lay outside the gene matches. The CDR3 coding sequence is TGTGCCAGCAGTGAATATACGTCCGGACAGGCGGCTGGCTACACCTTC. Its protein is CASSEYTSGQAAGYTF.

The chain carries TRBV7-9 and TRBJ1-4, with D maybe TRBD1 (6 bases). V lost 4 bases to trimming and J lost 0 bases, with 18 bases between them. Germline CDR1 reads SEHNR; CDR2 reads FQNEAQ (reference sequence). The CDR3 length is 18 residues. The DNA for the CDR3 is TGTGCCAGCAGCTCCCGGGACAAGGGCATTGCAACTAATGAAAAACTGTTTTTT. Protein product: CASSSRDKGIATNEKLFF.

This chain uses TRBV11-3 with TRBJ2-5; tentative D call: TRBD1 (5 bases). With the DNA end fitting TRBJ2-7 better, the J assignment may be wrong. There are 13 residues in the CDR3. The germline V gene has CDR1 SGHNT and CDR2 YENEEA. The CDR3 protein is CASSYQGGYEQYF. The CDR3 coding sequence is TGTGCCAGCAGCTACCAGGGTGGGTACGAGCAGTACTTC.

This chain uses TRBV7-9 with TRBJ1-5; 7 bases agree with TRBD1. The CDR3 has 17 amino acids. Trimming took 1 base from V and 0 from J; bases not matched to a gene: 6. The V gene's germline CDR1 is SEHNR and CDR2 FQNEAQ (reference sequence). The chain's CDR3 is CASSLGGQTYSNQPQHF. The CDR3 DNA reads as TGTGCCAGCAGCTTAGGGGGACAGACTTATAGCAATCAGCCCCAGCATTTT.

This chain uses TRBV7-9 with TRBJ2-4; TRBD1 agrees at 7 bases. The junction had 7 bases not matched to a gene; V was cut back by 5 bases and J by 0 bases. Germline lookup yields CDR1 SEHNR and CDR2 FQNEAQ (reference sequence). This CDR3 region has 16 residues. Here the CDR3 DNA reads TGTGCCAGCAGCAAAACAGGGGATTTAGCCAAAAACATTCAGTACTTC. Encoded protein: CASSKTGDLAKNIQYF.

The gene calls are TRBV6-1 and TRBJ2-2, with 8 bases lining up with TRBD1. Germline V gene sequence: CDR1 MNHNS, CDR2 SASEGT. The junction had 6 bases not matched to a gene; V was cut back by 6 bases and J by 3 bases. The CDR3 extends over 15 amino acids. In nucleotides, the CDR3 is TGTGCCAGCAGGCGGACAGGGTGGGACACCGGGGAGCTGTTTTTT. Amino acid sequence: CASRRTGWDTGELFF.

The J gene is TRBJ1-1, the V gene TRBV12-5, with D possibly TRBD1 on 5 matching bases. The V end lost 2 bases, the J end lost 5 bases, and 15 bases lay between the germline ends. This CDR3 is built from 15 residues. The germline V gene encodes CDR1 LGHNT and CDR2 FRNRAP. The CDR3 DNA follows: TGTGCTAGTGGTTTGTCTTTCCGCGGGGGGACTGAAGCTTTCTTT. Encoded protein: CASGLSFRGGTEAFF.

The chain couples TRBV2 to TRBJ2-1; 7 bases agree with TRBD1. Per germline, CDR1 SNHLY and CDR2 FYNNEI. The ends lost 7 bases at V and 10 bases at J; junction bases unmatched: 19. The CDR3 is 16 amino acids. The CDR3 here is CASILGERTGSREQFF. CDR3 DNA sequence: TGTGCCAGCATACTTGGGGAGCGGACAGGATCACGGGAGCAGTTCTTC.

A single count supports this clone. The genes are TRBV5-1 and TRBJ2-5, with a possible D match to TRBD1 (6 bases). The end of the DNA aligns better with TRBJ2-7, so the J call may be wrong. Germline CDR1 SGHRS, CDR2 YFSETQ. This CDR3 has 14 residues. CDR3 sequence: CASSSGHATYEQYF. The CDR3 DNA sequence: TGCGCCAGCAGCTCGGGACATGCGACCTACGAGCAGTACTTC.

This rearrangement joins TRBV5-8 to TRBJ2-7; a possible D gene is TRBD2 (5 bases). The CDR3 length is 16 residues. Per germline, CDR1 SGHTS and CDR2 YDEGEE. The V end lost 2 bases, the J end lost 1 base, and 16 bases lay between the germline ends. As DNA, the CDR3 is TGTGCCAGCAGCTTAGGGTACGGCAGGACTTCCTACGAGCAGTACTTC. Protein: CASSLGYGRTSYEQYF.

The chain couples TRBV9 to TRBJ1-2; TRBD1 aligns across 7 bases. Unmatched junction bases numbered 9, after V lost 6 bases and J lost 4 bases. The CDR3 runs 14 residues. Germline values: CDR1 SGDLS, CDR2 YYNGEE. The CDR3, as DNA: TGTGCCAGCACCCCTACAGGGGACGCCTATGGCTACACCTTC. This codes for CASTPTGDAYGYTF.

The chain combines TRBV27 with TRBJ1-6; the match to TRBD1 covers 8 bases. This CDR3 has 16 residues. V shed 6 bases and J 8 bases; nucleotides not matched to a gene: 12. Per the germline V gene, CDR1 is MNHEY and CDR2 is SMNVEV (reference sequence). The DNA for the CDR3 is TGTGCCAGCAGGGAACAGGGGGTTTTTTGGGATTCACCCCTCCACTTT. The encoded protein is CASREQGVFWDSPLHF.

This chain joins TRBV5-1 and TRBJ2-5; a weak D match, TRBD2 (6 bases). Deletions cut 3 bases from V and 5 bases from J, with 20 bases between. CDR1 is SGHRS and CDR2 is YFSETQ in the germline V gene. This CDR3 has 16 amino acids. The CDR3 region has the DNA TGCGCCAGCAGCTCGCCCACTAGCCCAATGGGGGAGACCCAGTACTTC. This codes for CASSSPTSPMGETQYF.

The chain employs TRBV11-1 and TRBJ1-2, with TRBD1 matching 8 bases. Germline V lookup: CDR1 SGHAT, CDR2 FQDESV (reference sequence). The CDR3 extends over 12 amino acids. V gave up 4 bases and J gave up 8 bases; unmatched junction bases: 3. The CDR3 DNA follows: TGTGCCAGCAGCTGGGACAGGTCCGGCTACACCTTC. Its protein is CASSWDRSGYTF.

The V call is TRBV10-3, the J call TRBJ1-2; the match to TRBD1 covers 9 bases. V was pared by 7 bases and J by 0 bases, with 3 bases of the junction left unmatched. This CDR3 has 14 amino acids. Germline loops: CDR1 ENHRY, CDR2 SYGVKD. The CDR3 bases are TGTGCCATCACCGGGACAGGGACTAACTATGGCTACACCTTC. Translated: CAITGTGTNYGYTF.

The gene calls are TRBV4-3 and TRBJ2-7; 8 nucleotides agree with TRBD1. This CDR3 has 16 residues. J was trimmed by 6 bases and V by 0 bases; bases with no gene match: 10. In germline, CDR1 is LGHNA, CDR2 YSLEER. As DNA, the CDR3 is TGCGCCAGCAGCCAAGATGGAGGGACAGGAATCGGCGAGCAGTACTTC. Amino acid sequence: CASSQDGGTGIGEQYF.

V usage is TRBV7-9 and J usage is TRBJ1-1; possible D gene TRBD1, 5 bases. The V gene's germline CDR1 is SEHNR and CDR2 FQNEAQ (reference sequence). Trimming left V 4 bases short and J 1 base short, with 10 bases between. CDR3 length: 14 amino acids. The CDR3 sequence is CASSYRQRNTEAFF. CDR3 nucleotides: TGTGCCAGCAGCTATCGACAGAGGAACACTGAAGCTTTCTTT.

The CDR3 protein is CASSGTTGPNQPQHF. CDR3 bases: TGTGCCAGCAGTGGTACGACAGGGCCGAATCAGCCCCAGCATTTT. The gene calls are TRBV2 and TRBJ1-5; 7 nucleotides line up with TRBD1. After removal of 4 bases from V and 4 bases from J, the junction contained 7 bases not matched to a gene. Per the germline V gene, CDR1 is SNHLY and CDR2 is FYNNEI. This CDR3 comprises 15 residues. Full variable domain (rest looked up from reference TRBV2 and TRBJ1-5): EPEVTQTPSHQVTQMGQEVILRCVPISNHLYFYWYRQILGQKVEFLVSFYNNEISEKSEIFDDQFSVERPDGSNFTLKIRSTKLEDSAMYFCASSGTTGPNQPQHFGDGTRLSIL.

This CDR3 reads CASTPISGGETQYF. CDR3 nucleotides: TGTGCCAGCACCCCGATTAGCGGGGGGGAGACCCAGTACTTC. The chain employs TRBV5-6 and TRBJ2-5, with 10 bases aligning to TRBD2. This CDR3 is 14 amino acids long. CDR1 SGHDT and CDR2 YYEEEE come from the germline V gene. The trim removed 6 bases at V and 5 bases at J, leaving 7 bases unmatched. The full variable domain, its missing parts supplied by reference TRBV5-6 and TRBJ2-5, is DAGVTQSPTHLIKTRGQQVTLRCSPKSGHDTVSWYQQALGQGPQFIFQYYEEEERQRGNFPDRFSGHQFPNYSSELNVNALLLGDSALYLCASTPISGGETQYFGPGTRLLVL.

V is TRBV5-6 and J is TRBJ1-2, with no clear D. The CDR3 is made up of 15 amino acids. CDR1 SGHDT and CDR2 YYEEEE come from the germline V gene. The ends were cut back, 2 bases at V and 6 bases at J, with 17 bases in the middle. The CDR3 DNA is TGTGCCAGCAGCTTTTGGGCCGGGAACTTTGATGGCTACACCTTC. Residues: CASSFWAGNFDGYTF.

The rearrangement links TRBV7-9 to TRBJ2-4; D may be TRBD1 (6 bases). The CDR3 spans 12 residues. The V gene's germline CDR1 is SEHNR and CDR2 FQNEAQ (reference sequence). V lost 5 bases and J lost 8, with 10 bases in between. This CDR3 reads CASSPKGDIQYF. In DNA, the CDR3 is TGTGCCAGCAGCCCCAAGGGGGACATTCAGTACTTC.

This clone was picked up a small number of times. This chain uses TRBV7-2 with TRBJ1-6, with D possibly matching TRBD1 (6 bases). The CDR3 length is 17 residues. The V gene lost 5 bases and the J gene lost 3 bases, with 17 bases spanning the gap. Germline CDR1 is SGHTA and CDR2 is FQGNSA. CDR3 protein: CASSVSQGKGYNSPLHF. CDR3 bases: TGTGCCAGCAGCGTATCACAGGGAAAAGGCTATAATTCACCCCTCCACTTT.

This chain connects TRBV4-2 to TRBJ1-5; no definite D call. V was trimmed by 1 base and J by 6 bases, leaving 19 bases between them. Germline CDR1 is LGHNA and CDR2 is YNFKEQ. CDR3 length: 17 residues. The CDR3 loop is CASSQVGGRQERQPQHF. The CDR3 nucleotides are TGTGCCAGCAGCCAAGTTGGTGGGCGCCAGGAACGTCAGCCCCAGCATTTT.

The chain has TRBV2 and TRBJ1-2, with 7 bases aligning to TRBD1. The CDR3 sequence is 13 residues long. Germline assignment: CDR1 SNHLY and CDR2 FYNNEI. J lost 7 bases, V lost 6 bases, and 8 bases had no gene match. The CDR3 DNA follows: TGTGCCAGCAGGGACACAGGGGCGGGTGGCTACACCTTC. As protein: CASRDTGAGGYTF.